This TCR beta chain is drawn from a study of T cell clusters in autoimmune cytopenias. Study results and limitations: Physiological T cell clusters of healthy donors were apparently absent in primary autoimmune cytopenia patients.

TRB rearrangements were amplified by touch-down multiplex PCR with mixed TRB-A/B primers. After re-calling the multiplex PCR reads, TCRdb lists one entry per CDR3 protein, DNA absent. The table counts about 11,000 distinct CDR3 sequences; 20% to 30% lies in the top ten. TRB was amplified from roughly 0.25 ug of peripheral blood genomic DNA per sample. A remark on this clonotype: Antigen unknown.

The CDR3 consists of 14 residues. Germline V CDR1 and CDR2: MNHEY, SMNVEV (reference sequence). These data were also filed under a second study, of T cell repertoires in aging, cancer and after chemotherapy. Per that paper: Clear clonal overlap appeared across healthy donor samples taken over several months to years.

The sequence was collected from a human donor in good health. Sample: peripheral blood. This chain joins TRBV27 and TRBJ2-1; the TCRdb D gene call, TRBD2, has no DNA to confirm it. The CDR3 loop reads CASSRGGAYNEQFF.